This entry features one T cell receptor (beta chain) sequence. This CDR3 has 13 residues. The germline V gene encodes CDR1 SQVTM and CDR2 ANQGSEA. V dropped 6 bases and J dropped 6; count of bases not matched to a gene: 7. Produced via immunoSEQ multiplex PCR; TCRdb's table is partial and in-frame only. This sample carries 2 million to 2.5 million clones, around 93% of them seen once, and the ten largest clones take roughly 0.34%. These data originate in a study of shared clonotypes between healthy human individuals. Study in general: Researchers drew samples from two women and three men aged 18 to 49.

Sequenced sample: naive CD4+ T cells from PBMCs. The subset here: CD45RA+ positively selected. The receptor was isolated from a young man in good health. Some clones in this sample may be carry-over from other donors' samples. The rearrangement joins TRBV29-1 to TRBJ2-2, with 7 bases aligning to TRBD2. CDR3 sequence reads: CSVLGGSAGELFF. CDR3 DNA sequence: TGCAGCGTCCTGGGGGGGTCGGCCGGGGAGCTGTTTTTT.